This T cell receptor (beta chain) comes out of a study of blood T cell repertoires in COVID-19. Across the study: Researchers got acute and convalescent COVID-19 samples from the United States, Italy and Spain. In each case, the material was cDNA or gDNA derived from T cells, B-cell-depleted T cells, or PBMCs.

The method was immunoSEQ multiplex PCR; TCRdb's version includes in-frame clones alone and lacks a portion of them. The sample holds fewer than 130,000 clones, about 90% seen once. The TCR sequence derives from a human donor in a cohort sampled during active COVID-19. The specimen sequenced was peripheral blood.

The CDR3 here is CASSSGQDVSDSPLHF. The CDR3 bases are TGCGCCAGCAGCTCGGGACAGGACGTATCCGACTCACCCCTCCACTTT. The V gene is TRBV5-1, the J gene TRBJ1-6; 8 nucleotides agree with TRBD1. The CDR3 contains 16 residues. Germline V gene data show CDR1 as SGHRS and CDR2 as YFSETQ. The junction had 12 bases not matched to a gene; V was cut back by 3 bases and J by 10 bases.